These T cell receptor beta chains were read from a single sample in a study of T cell responses to AZD1222 COVID-19 vaccine. Assay: immunoSEQ multiplex PCR; the TCRdb copy retains only in-frame clones and omits some. The table shows about 92,000 clones, with 80% to 90% occurring only once. Sample: peripheral blood, taken on day 0 of AZD1222 vaccination. The receptor source for this set is an adult in good health. Each CDR3 is given with its conserved first and last residue. A D gene is named only where the DNA matches it firmly. Clone sizes are given selectively: once, few, many, or a class where the clone is expanded.

j_call v_call clone_size cdr3_length d_call cdr3_aa cdr3_nt
TRBJ2-2 TRBV7-3 - 12 - CASADNTGELFF TGTGCCAGCGCGGATAACACCGGGGAGCTGTTTTTT
TRBJ1-2 TRBV2 - 13 - CASSEGTLYGYTF TGTGCCAGCAGTGAAGGGACACTCTATGGCTACACCTTC
TRBJ2-1 TRBV28 once 16 TRBD2 CASSAHPQRGRDEQFF TGTGCCAGCAGTGCCCACCCCCAGCGGGGAAGGGATGAGCAGTTCTTC
TRBJ2-5 TRBV6-6 once 13 - CASTREPQETQYF TGTGCCAGTACCCGGGAGCCACAAGAGACCCAGTACTTC
TRBJ1-1 TRBV4-3 - 17 - CASSQDFSPHKNTEAFF TGCGCCAGCAGCCAAGATTTCTCCCCCCACAAGAACACTGAAGCTTTCTTT
TRBJ1-2 TRBV24-1 - 13 - CATSDFSEKGYTF TGTGCCACCAGTGATTTCTCGGAGAAGGGCTACACCTTC
TRBJ2-1 TRBV19 - 15 - CASSIRDFSYNEQFF TGTGCCAGTAGTATTAGGGACTTCTCCTACAATGAGCAGTTCTTC
TRBJ2-7 TRBV15 - 14 - CATSRMGSSYEQYF TGTGCCACCAGCAGAATGGGCAGCTCCTACGAGCAGTACTTC
TRBJ1-2 TRBV6-5 - 11 TRBD1 CASRRQGLYTF TGTGCCAGCCGCCGACAGGGACTCTACACCTTC
TRBJ2-6 TRBV9 - 12 - CASTRGANVLTF TGTGCCAGCACCCGTGGGGCCAACGTCCTGACTTTC
TRBJ1-1 TRBV30 - 13 - CAWNTGGYTEAFF TGTGCCTGGAATACTGGGGGGTATACTGAAGCTTTCTTT
TRBJ2-5 TRBV29-1 - 12 TRBD1 CSKRQGQETQYF TGCAGCAAAAGACAGGGTCAAGAGACCCAGTACTTC
TRBJ2-5 TRBV4-1 - 17 TRBD2 CASSQGVWASGKETQYF TGCGCCAGCAGCCAAGGGGTTTGGGCTAGCGGAAAAGAGACCCAGTACTTC
TRBJ1-2 TRBV4-2 - 18 TRBD1 CASSQPTGAEGLGYGYTF TGTGCCAGCAGCCAACCTACAGGGGCCGAGGGTTTAGGTTATGGCTACACCTTC
TRBJ2-7 TRBV9 - 14 TRBD1 CASTPGTGGFEQYF TGTGCCAGCACCCCCGGGACAGGGGGCTTCGAGCAGTACTTC
TRBJ1-1 TRBV30 once 15 - CAWSRGGPGSTEAFF TGTGCCTGGAGTAGGGGAGGGCCGGGTAGCACTGAAGCTTTCTTT
TRBJ2-7 TRBV4-3 - 17 TRBD2 CASSQDLGRGASNEQYF TGCGCCAGCAGCCAAGATCTAGGGCGGGGGGCTAGCAACGAGCAGTACTTC
TRBJ1-6 TRBV12-3/TRBV12-4 - 13 - CASSLTGNSPLHF TGTGCCAGCAGTTTAACAGGGAATTCACCCCTCCACTTT
TRBJ1-5 TRBV6-2/TRBV6-3 - 12 - CASSLRNQPQHF TGTGCCAGCAGTTTACGGAATCAGCCCCAGCATTTT
TRBJ1-2 TRBV4-3 - 15 - CASSQEHRALYGYTF TGCGCCAGCAGCCAAGAGCACAGGGCCCTCTATGGCTACACCTTC
TRBJ1-3 TRBV28 - 17 - CASSPPRGGVSGNTIYF TGTGCCAGCAGTCCCCCGCGGGGCGGTGTGAGCGGGAACACCATATATTTT
TRBJ2-5 TRBV3-1/TRBV3-2 - 17 TRBD2 CASSRLTGGGAGETQYF TGTGCCAGCAGCCGACTGACTGGCGGGGGGGCAGGGGAGACCCAGTACTTC
TRBJ1-4 TRBV18 many 13 - CASSPVELEKLFF TGTGCCAGCTCACCAGTCGAGTTAGAAAAACTGTTTTTT
TRBJ1-2 TRBV3-1/TRBV3-2 - 14 TRBD1 CASSQVTGGYGYTF TGTGCCAGCAGCCAAGTCACAGGGGGCTATGGCTACACCTTC
TRBJ1-6 TRBV19 - 14 - CASSISFGDSPLHF TGTGCCAGTAGTATTTCCTTTGGAGACTCACCCCTCCACTTT
TRBJ1-1 TRBV4-1 - 13 TRBD1 CASSLTGATEAFF TGCGCCAGCAGCCTGACAGGGGCAACTGAAGCTTTCTTT